Listed here are 5 T cell receptor beta chains from one sample, sequenced in a study of CD8+CD57+ T cells in acquired aplastic anemia. CD8+CD57+ cell expansion, shown by flow cytometry, had occurred in the patients selected for sequencing. Genomic DNA constituted the template upon which TCR beta VDJ and CDR3 profiling was performed. TCRdb re-called the reads through MiXCR, storing one row per CDR3 protein. The repertoire consists of 50,000 to 65,000 distinct CDR3 sequences, with just over 55% occurring once and the leading ten covering about 16%. Material: sorted CD4+, CD8+, or CD8+CD57+ T cells (not recorded which) from PBMCs. The receptors derive from a human donor with aplastic anemia.

This clonotype was counted many times. The CDR3 nucleotides read TGCGCCAGCAGCCAAGATTGGACAGCCCTTAATCAGCCCCAGCATTTT. Translation gives CASSQDWTALNQPQHF. The J gene is TRBJ1-5, the V gene TRBV4-1; tentatively, D is TRBD1 (6 bases). The CDR3 has 16 amino acids. The V end was cut by 0 bases, the J end by 4 bases, with 13 bases between. The germline CDR1 and CDR2 sequences are MGHRA and YSYEKL.

V gene TRBV7-6 combines with J gene TRBJ2-7, with a weak D call TRBD1 (5 bases). The germline V gene encodes CDR1 SGHVS and CDR2 FNYEAQ. V lost 4 bases, J lost 0 bases, and 10 bases lay in between. CDR3 length: 14 amino acids. CDR3 loop: CASSSAGNSYEQYF. CDR3 bases: TGTGCCAGCAGCTCTGCAGGGAACTCCTACGAGCAGTACTTC.

This clonotype came up a few times. The rearrangement links TRBV29-1 to TRBJ2-1; TRBD1 aligns across 8 bases. Germline V gene data show CDR1 as SQVTM and CDR2 as ANQGSEA. This CDR3 spans 14 amino acids. V lost 8 bases and J lost 0; bases outside the gene matches: 6. CDR3 protein: CSYRTGSSYNEQFF. The CDR3 coding sequence is TGCAGCTACCGGACAGGGAGCTCCTACAATGAGCAGTTCTTC.

CDR3: CASSLTGTGRDEQYV. The CDR3 DNA reads TGTGCCAGCAGTTTAACCGGGACAGGGCGGGACGAGCAGTACGTC. J is TRBJ2-7 and V is TRBV27; 9 bases agree with TRBD1. The CDR3 loop spans 15 amino acids. After removal of 2 bases from V and 5 bases from J, the junction contained 7 bases not matched to a gene. Germline V lookup: CDR1 MNHEY, CDR2 SMNVEV (reference sequence).

The chain uses TRBV2 and TRBJ2-3; D is ambiguous. Germline CDR1 is SNHLY and CDR2 is FYNNEI. The V end lost 6 bases, the J end lost 2 bases, and 18 bases lay between the germline ends. The CDR3 has 16 amino acids. The CDR3 loop reads CASRSPRTRPTDTQYF. The DNA of the CDR3 is TGTGCCAGCAGATCCCCGCGGACGAGACCCACAGATACGCAGTATTTT.